Listed below are T cell receptor beta chains from one sample, sequenced in a study of blood T cell repertoires in COVID-19. Only in-frame clones appear in the TCRdb table, and some are missing; sequencing was by immunoSEQ multiplex PCR. This sample yields approximately 220,000 clones, of which over 80% are seen a single time; about 27% belongs to the top ten. What was sequenced was peripheral blood. All receptors derive from a man aged 35-49 years with acute or convalescent COVID-19. CDR3s leave out the opening cysteine and the closing phenylalanine or tryptophan.

j_call: TRBJ1-1; v_call: TRBV30; cdr3_aa: AWKERQNTEAF
j_call: TRBJ1-1; v_call: TRBV27; cdr3_aa: ASRRQGGVTEAF
j_call: TRBJ2-2; v_call: TRBV6-4; cdr3_aa: ASSGDRNTGELF
j_call: TRBJ1-1; v_call: TRBV5-1; cdr3_aa: ASSLAGGDTEAF
j_call: TRBJ1-5; v_call: TRBV7-2; cdr3_aa: ASSRGNQPQH
j_call: TRBJ1-3; v_call: TRBV29-1; cdr3_aa: SGESDGNTIY
j_call: TRBJ1-1; v_call: TRBV5-8; cdr3_aa: ASSLDSGTAAF
j_call: TRBJ1-1; v_call: TRBV19; cdr3_aa: ASTRTVNTEAF
j_call: TRBJ1-3; v_call: TRBV12-3/TRBV12-4; cdr3_aa: ASVTSGSTIY
j_call: TRBJ1-1; v_call: TRBV28; cdr3_aa: ASRGAARLWTEAF
j_call: TRBJ2-3; v_call: TRBV2; cdr3_aa: ASSVQRAYTDTQY
j_call: TRBJ2-5; v_call: TRBV29-1; cdr3_aa: SVRRAAETQY
j_call: TRBJ2-5; v_call: TRBV5-6; cdr3_aa: ASSSLAGIETQY
j_call: TRBJ1-1; v_call: TRBV5-1; cdr3_aa: ASSFRVNTEAF
j_call: TRBJ1-2; v_call: TRBV4-1; cdr3_aa: ASSQDKGAVGGYGYT
j_call: TRBJ1-1; v_call: TRBV5-8; cdr3_aa: ASSLMAGGLGTEAF
j_call: TRBJ2-6; v_call: TRBV3-1/TRBV3-2; cdr3_aa: ASSPSGANVLT
j_call: TRBJ2-3; v_call: TRBV6-6; cdr3_aa: ASSTSDTQY
j_call: TRBJ1-1; v_call: TRBV9; cdr3_aa: ASSPRGSMNTEAF
j_call: TRBJ2-1; v_call: TRBV2; cdr3_aa: ASSAGGSAYNEQF
j_call: TRBJ1-5; v_call: TRBV19; cdr3_aa: ASSWDSLNQPQH
j_call: TRBJ1-2; v_call: TRBV30; cdr3_aa: AWSVAGPKA
j_call: TRBJ1-3; v_call: TRBV7-6; cdr3_aa: ASSLSGIGNTIY
j_call: TRBJ1-5; v_call: TRBV19; cdr3_aa: ASSSTGQGTNQPQH